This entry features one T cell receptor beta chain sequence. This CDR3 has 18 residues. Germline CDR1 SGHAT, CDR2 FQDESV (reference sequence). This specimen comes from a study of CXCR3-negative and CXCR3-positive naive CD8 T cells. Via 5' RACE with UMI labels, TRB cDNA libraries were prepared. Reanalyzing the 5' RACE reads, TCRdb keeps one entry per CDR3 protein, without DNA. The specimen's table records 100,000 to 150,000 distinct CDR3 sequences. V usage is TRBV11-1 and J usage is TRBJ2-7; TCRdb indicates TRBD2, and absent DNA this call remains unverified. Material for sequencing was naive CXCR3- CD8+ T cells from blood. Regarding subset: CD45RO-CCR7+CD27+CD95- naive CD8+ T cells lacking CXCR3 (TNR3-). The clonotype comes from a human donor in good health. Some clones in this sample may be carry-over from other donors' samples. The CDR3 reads CASSFTGWTSGISYEQYF. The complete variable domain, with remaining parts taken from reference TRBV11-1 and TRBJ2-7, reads EAEVAQSPRYKITEKSQAVAFWCDPISGHATLYWYRQILGQGPELLVQFQDESVVDDSQLPKDRFSAERLKGVDSTLKIQPAELGDSAMYLCASSFTGWTSGISYEQYFGPGTRLTVT.